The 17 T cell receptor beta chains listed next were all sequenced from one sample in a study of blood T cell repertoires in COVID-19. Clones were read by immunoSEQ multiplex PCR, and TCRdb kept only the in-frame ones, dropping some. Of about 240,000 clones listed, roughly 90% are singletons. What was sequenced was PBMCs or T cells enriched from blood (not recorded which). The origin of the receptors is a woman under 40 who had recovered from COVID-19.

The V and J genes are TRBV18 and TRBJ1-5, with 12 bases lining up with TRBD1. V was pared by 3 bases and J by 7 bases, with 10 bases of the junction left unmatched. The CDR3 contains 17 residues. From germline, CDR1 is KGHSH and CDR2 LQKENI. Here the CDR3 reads CASSPTGTGGEAQPQHF. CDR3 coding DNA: TGTGCCAGCTCACCCACCGGGACAGGGGGCGAGGCGCAGCCCCAGCATTTT.

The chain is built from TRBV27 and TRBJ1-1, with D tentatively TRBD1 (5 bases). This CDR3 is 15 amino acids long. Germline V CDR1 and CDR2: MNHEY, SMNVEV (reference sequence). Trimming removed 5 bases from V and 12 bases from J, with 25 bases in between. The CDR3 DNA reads TGTGCCAGCAGTCCTTCAAACTCGGGGGTTTTGAGGACTTTCTTT. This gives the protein CASSPSNSGVLRTFF.

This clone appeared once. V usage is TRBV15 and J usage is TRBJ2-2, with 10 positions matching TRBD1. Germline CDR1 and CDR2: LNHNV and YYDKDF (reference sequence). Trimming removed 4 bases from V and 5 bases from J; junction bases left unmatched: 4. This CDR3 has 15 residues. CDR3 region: CATSKDRGQTGELFF. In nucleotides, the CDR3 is TGTGCCACCAGCAAAGACAGGGGGCAAACCGGGGAGCTGTTTTTT. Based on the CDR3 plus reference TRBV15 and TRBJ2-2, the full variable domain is DAMVIQNPRYQVTQFGKPVTLSCSQTLNHNVMYWYQQKSSQAPKLLFHYYDKDFNNEADTPDNFQSRRPNTSFCFLDIRSPGLGDTAMYLCATSKDRGQTGELFFGEGSRLTVL.

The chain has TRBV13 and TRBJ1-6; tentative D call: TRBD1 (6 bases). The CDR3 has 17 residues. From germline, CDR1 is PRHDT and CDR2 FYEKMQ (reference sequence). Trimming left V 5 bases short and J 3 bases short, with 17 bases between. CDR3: CASSGTGPGDYNSPLHF. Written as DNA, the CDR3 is TGTGCCAGCAGCGGCACAGGCCCAGGGGACTATAATTCACCCCTCCACTTT.

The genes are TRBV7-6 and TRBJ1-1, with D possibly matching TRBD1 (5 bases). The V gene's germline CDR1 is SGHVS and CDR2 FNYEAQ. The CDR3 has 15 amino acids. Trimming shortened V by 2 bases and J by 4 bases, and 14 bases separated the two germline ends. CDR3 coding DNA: TGTGCCAGCAGCTTAATAAGGGGCGGGGGCACTGAAGCTTTCTTT. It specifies CASSLIRGGGTEAFF.

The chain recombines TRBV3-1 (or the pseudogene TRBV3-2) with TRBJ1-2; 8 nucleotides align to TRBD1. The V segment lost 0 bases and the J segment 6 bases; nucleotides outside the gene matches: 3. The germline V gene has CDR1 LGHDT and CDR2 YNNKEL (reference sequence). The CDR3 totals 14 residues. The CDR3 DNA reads TGTGCCAGCAGCCAAGACCAGGGGGCCCATGGCTACACCTTC. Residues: CASSQDQGAHGYTF.

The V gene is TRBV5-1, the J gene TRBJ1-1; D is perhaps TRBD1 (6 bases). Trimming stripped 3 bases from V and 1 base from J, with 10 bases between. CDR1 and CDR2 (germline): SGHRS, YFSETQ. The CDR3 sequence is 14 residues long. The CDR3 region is CASSWTETNTEAFF. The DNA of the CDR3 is TGCGCCAGCAGCTGGACAGAGACGAACACTGAAGCTTTCTTT.

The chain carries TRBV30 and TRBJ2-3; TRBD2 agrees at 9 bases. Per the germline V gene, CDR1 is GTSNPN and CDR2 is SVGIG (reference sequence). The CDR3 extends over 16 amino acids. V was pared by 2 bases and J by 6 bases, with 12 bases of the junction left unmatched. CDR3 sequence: CAWSRVGGRGLDTQYF. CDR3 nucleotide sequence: TGTGCCTGGAGTCGGGTTGGCGGGAGGGGTCTGGATACGCAGTATTTT.

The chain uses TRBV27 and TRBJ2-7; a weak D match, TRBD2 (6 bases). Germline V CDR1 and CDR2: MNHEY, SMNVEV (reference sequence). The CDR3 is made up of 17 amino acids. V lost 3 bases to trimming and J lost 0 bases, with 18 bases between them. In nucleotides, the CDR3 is TGTGCCAGCAGTTTCTCCCCCGGGACTCACAGCTCCTACGAGCAGTACTTC. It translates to CASSFSPGTHSSYEQYF.

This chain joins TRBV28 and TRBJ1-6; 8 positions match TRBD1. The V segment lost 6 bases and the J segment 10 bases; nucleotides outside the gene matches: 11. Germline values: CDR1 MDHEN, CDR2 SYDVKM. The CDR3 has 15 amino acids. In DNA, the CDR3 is TGTGCCAGCAGAGATCAGGGGGCTGGAGGGTCACCCCTCCACTTT. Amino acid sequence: CASRDQGAGGSPLHF. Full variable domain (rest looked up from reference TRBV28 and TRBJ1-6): DVKVTQSSRYLVKRTGEKVFLECVQDMDHENMFWYRQDPGLGLRLIYFSYDVKMKEKGDIPEGYSVSREKKERFSLILESASTNQTSMYLCASRDQGAGGSPLHFGNGTRLTVT.

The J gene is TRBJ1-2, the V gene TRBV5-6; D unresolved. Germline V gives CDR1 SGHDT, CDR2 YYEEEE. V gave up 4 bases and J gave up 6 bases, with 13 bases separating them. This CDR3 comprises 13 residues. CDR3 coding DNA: TGTGCCAGCAGCCAAGCGGGGAGGGATGGCTACACCTTC. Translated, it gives CASSQAGRDGYTF.

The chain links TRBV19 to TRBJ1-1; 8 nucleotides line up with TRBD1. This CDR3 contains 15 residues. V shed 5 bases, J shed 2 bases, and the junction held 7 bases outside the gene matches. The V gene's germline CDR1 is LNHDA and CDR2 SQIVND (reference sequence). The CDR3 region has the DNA TGTGCCAGTAGTCCAGGGGGCGAGGTAAACACTGAAGCTTTCTTT. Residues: CASSPGGEVNTEAFF.

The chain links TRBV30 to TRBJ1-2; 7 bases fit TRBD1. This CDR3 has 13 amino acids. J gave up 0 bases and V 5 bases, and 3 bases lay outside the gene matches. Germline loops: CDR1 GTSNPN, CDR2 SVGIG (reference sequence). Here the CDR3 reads CAWQDRSNYGYTF. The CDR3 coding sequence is TGTGCCTGGCAGGACAGGTCTAACTATGGCTACACCTTC.

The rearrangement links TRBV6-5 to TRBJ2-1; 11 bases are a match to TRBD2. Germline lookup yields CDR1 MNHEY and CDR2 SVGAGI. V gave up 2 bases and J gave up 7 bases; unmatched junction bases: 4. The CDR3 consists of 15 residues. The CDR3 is CASSYTIAGGNEQFF. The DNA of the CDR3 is TGTGCCAGCAGTTACACTATAGCGGGGGGGAATGAGCAGTTCTTC.

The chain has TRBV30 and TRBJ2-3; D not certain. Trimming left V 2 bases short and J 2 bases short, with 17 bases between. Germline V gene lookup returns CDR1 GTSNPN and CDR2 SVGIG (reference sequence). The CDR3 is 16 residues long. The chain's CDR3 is CAWSSSARGVTDTQYF. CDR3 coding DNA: TGTGCCTGGAGTAGCTCGGCTCGCGGTGTCACAGATACGCAGTATTTT. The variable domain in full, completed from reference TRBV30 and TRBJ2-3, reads SQTIHQWPATLVQPVGSPLSLECTVEGTSNPNLYWYRQAAGRGLQLLFYSVGIGQISSEVPQNLSASRPQDRQFILSSKKLLLSDSGFYLCAWSSSARGVTDTQYFGPGTRLTVL.

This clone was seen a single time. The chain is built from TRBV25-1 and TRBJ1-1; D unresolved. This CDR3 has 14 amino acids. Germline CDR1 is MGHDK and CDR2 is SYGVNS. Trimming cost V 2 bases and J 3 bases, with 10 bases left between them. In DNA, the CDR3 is TGTGCCAGCAGTGAACGGGAAAGGGACACTGAAGCTTTCTTT. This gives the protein CASSERERDTEAFF.

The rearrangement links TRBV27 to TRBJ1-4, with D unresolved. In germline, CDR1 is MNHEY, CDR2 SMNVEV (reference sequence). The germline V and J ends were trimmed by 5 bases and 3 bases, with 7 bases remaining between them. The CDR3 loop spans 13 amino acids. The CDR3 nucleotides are TGTGCCAGCAGTCCGCAGGCTAATGAAAAACTGTTTTTT. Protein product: CASSPQANEKLFF.